The clone carrying this T cell receptor beta chain was seen a handful of times. Its target is unknown. This specimen comes from a study of CD8 T cells in ankylosing spondylitis. Using quantitative 5'-RACE with molecular barcodes, the authors made TCR beta libraries. TCRdb reprocessed the 5' RACE reads with MiXCR, giving one entry per CDR3 protein. The sample carries 250,000 to 400,000 distinct CDR3 sequences, 11% recorded once. This CDR3 is built from 13 residues. The V gene lost 2 bases and the J gene lost 7 bases, with 8 bases spanning the gap. Germline lookup yields CDR1 SGHAT and CDR2 FQDESV (reference sequence). Study-level results: One TCR beta motif, made up of under ten highly homologous variants, appeared characteristic of ankylosing spondylitis blood.

The V gene is TRBV11-1, the J gene TRBJ2-2, with D unresolved. The clonotype was recovered from a female donor with ankylosing spondylitis or in good health (not recorded which). Material: blood, either unsorted or a sorted T cell fraction (not recorded which). CDR3 amino acids: CASSLIEDGELFF. In nucleotides, the CDR3 is TGTGCCAGCAGCTTAATTGAGGACGGGGAGCTGTTTTTT.